Listed here are 5 T cell receptor beta chains from one sample, sequenced in a study of post-analysis software for immune sequencing data. Findings and caveats of the study: Roughly five TRBV segments were more frequent in patients than controls; TRBV5-6, TRBV5-1 and TRBV20-1 belonged to this group.

Prepared libraries of TCR beta cDNA carried unique molecular identifiers. TCRdb re-analysed the PCR reads in MiXCR, keeping a single row per CDR3 protein. The table shows some 890,000 distinct CDR3 sequences, with 53% occurring only once. Their cognate antigens are unknown. What was sequenced was blood. These receptors were obtained from a girl aged 5-17 years with multiple sclerosis.

This clonotype was observed a handful of times. The chain has TRBV6-2 or TRBV6-3 and TRBJ2-1, with a tentative D call TRBD2 (6 bases). Germline CDR1 is MNHEY and CDR2 is SVGEGT. This CDR3 region has 14 residues. Trimming shortened V by 2 bases and J by 3 bases, and 8 bases separated the two germline ends. The CDR3 DNA reads as TGTGCCAGCAGTTACCTAGCGAGCTACAATGAGCAGTTCTTC. It yields the protein CASSYLASYNEQFF.

In DNA, the CDR3 is TGCAGTGCTAGAGTACAACCGAACACTGAAGCTTTCTTT. Its protein product is CSARVQPNTEAFF. V gene TRBV20-1 combines with J gene TRBJ1-1; D uncertain. The V gene's germline CDR1 is DFQATT and CDR2 SNEGSKA (reference sequence). V shed 1 base and J shed 1 base, with 7 bases lying between them. The CDR3 runs 13 residues.

This chain connects TRBV5-1 to TRBJ2-1, with 8 bases fitting TRBD2. Germline CDR1 SGHRS, CDR2 YFSETQ. The V and J ends lost 4 bases and 4 bases, in that order; junction bases with no gene match: 10. CDR3 length equals 16 residues. The CDR3 DNA reads TGCGCCAGCAGCCCGATAGGACGGGGGGGGTACAATGAGCAGTTCTTC. This gives the protein CASSPIGRGGYNEQFF.

This clonotype was seen only once. The gene calls are TRBV5-1 and TRBJ2-4; tentatively, D is TRBD1 or TRBD2 (5 bases each). The J call may not be correct, given that the DNA end is closer to TRBJ2-7. The germline V gene has CDR1 SGHRS and CDR2 YFSETQ. The CDR3 loop spans 15 amino acids. The CDR3: CASSLDLDGAGEQYF. CDR3 sequence (DNA): TGCGCCAGCAGCTTGGACCTAGACGGGGCGGGCGAGCAGTACTTC.

The rearrangement joins TRBV20-1 to TRBJ2-7; 10 bases line up with TRBD2. CDR3 size: 16 residues. CDR1 and CDR2 (germline): DFQATT, SNEGSKA (reference sequence). J gave up 2 bases and V 5 bases, and 12 bases lay outside the gene matches. CDR3 sequence reads: CSASKTLAGAPYEQYF. The CDR3 coding sequence is TGCAGTGCTTCAAAGACCCTAGCGGGGGCTCCCTACGAGCAGTACTTC.